The source of this T cell receptor beta chain is a study of T-cell reconstitution after alpha-beta-depleted transplantation in children. Findings and caveats of the study: The origin of alpha-beta T cells about two months after transplant was reportedly several hundred expanded graft clones. When one year had passed after transplant, most T-cell counts and diversity came from newly produced T cells.

This clonotype was counted at least ten times. Its specificity is not known. Unique molecular identifiers were used to barcode this TCRbeta library. MiXCR, run by TCRdb on the PCR reads, gives a single entry per CDR3 protein. This sample has approximately 500,000 distinct CDR3 sequences; 8% to 11% occur once, and the top ten carry about 2.1%. Losses at the gene ends were 5 bases for V and 6 bases for J; bases not matched to a gene: 7. The CDR3 runs to 15 residues. Germline CDR1 and CDR2: MNHEY and SVGAGI. V and J are TRBV6-5 and TRBJ1-5; 10 bases align to TRBD1. The source of this sequence is a child aged 2 to 10 with inherited bone marrow failure, due to receive a stem cell transplant. Specimen: PBMCs, collected before TCRalphabeta/CD19-depleted stem cell transplant. The CDR3 bases are TGTGCCAGCAGTCCCCGGGGACAGGGGTTTCAGCCCCAGCATTTT. Amino acid sequence: CASSPRGQGFQPQHF.